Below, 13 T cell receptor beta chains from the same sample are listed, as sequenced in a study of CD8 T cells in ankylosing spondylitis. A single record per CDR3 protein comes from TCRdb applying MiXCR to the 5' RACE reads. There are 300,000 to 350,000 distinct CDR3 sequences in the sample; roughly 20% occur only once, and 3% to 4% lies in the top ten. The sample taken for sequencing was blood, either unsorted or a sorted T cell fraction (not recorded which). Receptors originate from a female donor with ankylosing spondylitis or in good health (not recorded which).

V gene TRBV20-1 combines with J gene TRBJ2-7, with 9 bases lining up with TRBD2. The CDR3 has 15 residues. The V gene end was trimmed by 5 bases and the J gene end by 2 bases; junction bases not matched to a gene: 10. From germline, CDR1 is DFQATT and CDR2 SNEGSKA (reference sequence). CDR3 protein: CSALAGVERAYEQYF. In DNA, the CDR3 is TGCAGTGCTTTAGCGGGAGTGGAGAGGGCCTACGAGCAGTACTTC.

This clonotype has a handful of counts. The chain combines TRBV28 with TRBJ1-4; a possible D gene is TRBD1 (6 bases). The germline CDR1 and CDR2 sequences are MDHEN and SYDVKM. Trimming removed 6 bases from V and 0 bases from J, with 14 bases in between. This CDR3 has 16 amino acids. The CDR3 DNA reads TGTGCCAGCAGCTTTCACAAGGGGGCAACTAATGAAAAACTGTTTTTT. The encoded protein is CASSFHKGATNEKLFF.

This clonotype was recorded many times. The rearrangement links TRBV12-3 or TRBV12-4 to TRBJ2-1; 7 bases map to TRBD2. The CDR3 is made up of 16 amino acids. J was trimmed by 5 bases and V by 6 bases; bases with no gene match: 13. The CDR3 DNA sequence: TGTGCCAGCAGAAACCGGAGGCTAGCGGTTAACAATGAGCAGTTCTTC. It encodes CASRNRRLAVNNEQFF.

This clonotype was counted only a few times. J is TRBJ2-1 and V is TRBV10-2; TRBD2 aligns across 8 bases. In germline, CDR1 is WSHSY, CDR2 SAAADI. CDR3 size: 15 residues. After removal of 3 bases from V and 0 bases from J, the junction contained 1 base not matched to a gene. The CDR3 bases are TGCGCCAGCAGTGACAGCGGGGGCTCCTACAATGAGCAGTTCTTC. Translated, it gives CASSDSGGSYNEQFF.

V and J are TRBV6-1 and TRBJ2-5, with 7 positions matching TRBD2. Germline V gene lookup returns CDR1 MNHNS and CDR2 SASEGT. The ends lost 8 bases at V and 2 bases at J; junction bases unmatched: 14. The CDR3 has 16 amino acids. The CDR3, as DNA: TGTGCCAGCGTCCCCCTTGTCGGGGGGAGGCAAGAGACCCAGTACTTC. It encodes CASVPLVGGRQETQYF.

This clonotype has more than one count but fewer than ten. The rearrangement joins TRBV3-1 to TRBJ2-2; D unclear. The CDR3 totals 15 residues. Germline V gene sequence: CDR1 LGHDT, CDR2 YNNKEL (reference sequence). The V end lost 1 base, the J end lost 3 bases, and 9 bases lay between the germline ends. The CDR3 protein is CASSQGSTYTGELFF. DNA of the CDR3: TGTGCCAGCAGCCAAGGCAGTACTTACACCGGGGAGCTGTTTTTT.

CDR3 coding DNA: TGCAGTGCTATTCGACTAGCGGGAGTAGATACGCAGTATTTT. Protein product: CSAIRLAGVDTQYF. The chain uses TRBV20-1 and TRBJ2-3; TRBD2 agrees at 12 bases. Germline CDR1 DFQATT, CDR2 SNEGSKA (reference sequence). The CDR3 sequence is 14 residues long. Germline trimming cut 4 bases from V and 5 bases from J; bases unmatched to any gene: 4.

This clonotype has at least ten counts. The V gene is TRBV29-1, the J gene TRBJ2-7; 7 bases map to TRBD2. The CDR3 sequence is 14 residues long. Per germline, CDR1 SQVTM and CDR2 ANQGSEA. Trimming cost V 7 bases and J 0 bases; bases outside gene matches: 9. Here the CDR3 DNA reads TGCAGCGCTTCCCGGGACTACGACTCCTACGAGCAGTACTTC. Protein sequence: CSASRDYDSYEQYF.

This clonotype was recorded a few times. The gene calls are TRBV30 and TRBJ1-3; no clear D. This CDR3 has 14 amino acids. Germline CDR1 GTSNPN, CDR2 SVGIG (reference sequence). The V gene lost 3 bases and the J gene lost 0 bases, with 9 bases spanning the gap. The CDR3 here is CAWSLGSSGNTIYF. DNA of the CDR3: TGTGCCTGGAGCTTGGGGAGCTCTGGAAACACCATATATTTT.

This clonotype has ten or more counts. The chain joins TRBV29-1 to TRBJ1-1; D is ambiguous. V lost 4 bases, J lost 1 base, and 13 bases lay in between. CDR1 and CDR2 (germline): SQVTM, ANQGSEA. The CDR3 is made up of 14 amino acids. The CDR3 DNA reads TGCAGCGTTGGTGAGGGCGGGTGGAACACTGAAGCTTTCTTT. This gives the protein CSVGEGGWNTEAFF.

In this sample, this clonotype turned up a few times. CDR3 in DNA: TGTGCCAGCAGGGAGACAGGTCTGAAACCCGGGGAGCTGTTTTTT. Protein: CASRETGLKPGELFF. The rearrangement joins TRBV25-1 to TRBJ2-2, with D possibly being TRBD1 (6 bases). The CDR3 covers 15 residues. The V and J ends lost 6 bases and 6 bases respectively, with 17 bases between them. Looked up from germline, CDR1 is MGHDK and CDR2 is SYGVNS.

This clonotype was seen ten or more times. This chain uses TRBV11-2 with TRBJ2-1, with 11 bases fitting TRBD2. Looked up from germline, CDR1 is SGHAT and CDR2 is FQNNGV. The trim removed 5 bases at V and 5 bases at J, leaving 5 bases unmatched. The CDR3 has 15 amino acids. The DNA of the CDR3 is TGTGCCAGCAGCCCCTTAGCGGGAGGGCACAATGAGCAGTTCTTC. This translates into CASSPLAGGHNEQFF.

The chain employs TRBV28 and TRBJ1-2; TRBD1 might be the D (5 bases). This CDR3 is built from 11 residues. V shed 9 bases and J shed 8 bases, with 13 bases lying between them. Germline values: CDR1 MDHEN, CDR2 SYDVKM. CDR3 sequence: CASTGTLGYTF. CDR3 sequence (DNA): TGTGCCAGTACCGGGACTTTGGGCTACACCTTC.